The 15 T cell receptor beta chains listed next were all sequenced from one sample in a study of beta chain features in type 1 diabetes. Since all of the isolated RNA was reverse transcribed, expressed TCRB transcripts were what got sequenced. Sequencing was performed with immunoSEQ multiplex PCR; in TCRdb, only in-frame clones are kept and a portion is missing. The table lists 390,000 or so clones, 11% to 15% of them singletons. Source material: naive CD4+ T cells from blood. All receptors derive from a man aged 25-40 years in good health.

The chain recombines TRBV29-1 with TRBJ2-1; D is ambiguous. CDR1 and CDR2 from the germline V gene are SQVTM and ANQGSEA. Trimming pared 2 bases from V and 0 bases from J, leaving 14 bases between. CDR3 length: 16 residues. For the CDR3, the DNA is TGCAGCGTTGAAAGGTCTTCTCGGAGCTCCTACAATGAGCAGTTCTTC. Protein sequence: CSVERSSRSSYNEQFF.

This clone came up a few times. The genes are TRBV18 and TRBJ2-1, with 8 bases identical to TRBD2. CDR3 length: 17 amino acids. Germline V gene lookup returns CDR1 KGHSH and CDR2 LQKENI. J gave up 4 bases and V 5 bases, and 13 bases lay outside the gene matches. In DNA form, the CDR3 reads TGTGCCAGCTCATCGTTGGGCGGGAGGCTCGGGTACAATGAGCAGTTCTTC. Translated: CASSSLGGRLGYNEQFF.

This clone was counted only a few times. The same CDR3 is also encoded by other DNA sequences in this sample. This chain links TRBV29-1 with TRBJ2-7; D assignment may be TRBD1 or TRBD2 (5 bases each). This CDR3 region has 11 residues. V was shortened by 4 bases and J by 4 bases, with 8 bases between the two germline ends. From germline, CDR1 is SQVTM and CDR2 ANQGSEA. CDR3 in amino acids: CSVVGAYEQYF. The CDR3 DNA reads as TGCAGCGTTGTCGGGGCGTACGAGCAGTACTTC.

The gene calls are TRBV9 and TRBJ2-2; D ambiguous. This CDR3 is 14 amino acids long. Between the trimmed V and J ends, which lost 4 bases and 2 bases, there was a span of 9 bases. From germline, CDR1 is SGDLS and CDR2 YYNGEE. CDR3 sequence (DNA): TGTGCCAGCAGCCCGCATTACAACACCGGGGAGCTGTTTTTT. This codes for CASSPHYNTGELFF.

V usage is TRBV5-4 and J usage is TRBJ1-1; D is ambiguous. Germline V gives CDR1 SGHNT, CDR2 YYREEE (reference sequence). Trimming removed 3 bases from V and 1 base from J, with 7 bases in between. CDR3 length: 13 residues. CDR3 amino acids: CASSSGRNTEAFF. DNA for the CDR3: TGTGCCAGCAGCTCTGGACGGAACACTGAAGCTTTCTTT.

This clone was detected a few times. The CDR3 DNA reads TGCAGTGCTAACAGGTTAAATGAGCAGTTCTTC. Amino acid sequence: CSANRLNEQFF. The chain recombines TRBV20-1 with TRBJ2-1, with D perhaps TRBD1 (5 bases). Germline CDR1 DFQATT, CDR2 SNEGSKA (reference sequence). V was shortened by 4 bases and J by 7 bases, with 8 bases between the two germline ends. There are 11 residues in the CDR3.

In DNA, the CDR3 is TGTGCCAGCAGTGCCGGGACCTATGGCTACACCTTC. As protein: CASSAGTYGYTF. The V and J genes are TRBV2 and TRBJ1-2, with D perhaps matching TRBD1 (5 bases). The CDR3 spans 12 residues. CDR1 SNHLY and CDR2 FYNNEI come from the germline V gene. V was cut by 4 bases and J by 4 bases, with 7 bases left in between.

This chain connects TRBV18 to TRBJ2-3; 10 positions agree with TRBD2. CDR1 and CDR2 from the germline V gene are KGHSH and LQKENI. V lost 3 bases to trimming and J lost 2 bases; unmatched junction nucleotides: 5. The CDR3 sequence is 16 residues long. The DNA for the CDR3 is TGTGCCAGCTCACCTCTAGCGGGGGTGCTCACAGATACGCAGTATTTT. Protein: CASSPLAGVLTDTQYF. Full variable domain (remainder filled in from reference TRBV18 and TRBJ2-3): NAGVMQNPRHLVRRRGQEARLRCSPMKGHSHVYWYRQLPEEGLKFMVYLQKENIIDESGMPKERFSAEFPKEGPSILRIQQVVRGDSAAYFCASSPLAGVLTDTQYFGPGTRLTVL.

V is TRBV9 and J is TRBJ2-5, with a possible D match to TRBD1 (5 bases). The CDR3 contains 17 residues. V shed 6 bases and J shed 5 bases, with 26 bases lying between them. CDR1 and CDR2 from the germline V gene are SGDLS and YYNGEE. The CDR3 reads CASKPEIWATRQETQYF. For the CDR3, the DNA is TGTGCCAGCAAACCCGAGATCTGGGCCACCAGACAGGAGACCCAGTACTTC.

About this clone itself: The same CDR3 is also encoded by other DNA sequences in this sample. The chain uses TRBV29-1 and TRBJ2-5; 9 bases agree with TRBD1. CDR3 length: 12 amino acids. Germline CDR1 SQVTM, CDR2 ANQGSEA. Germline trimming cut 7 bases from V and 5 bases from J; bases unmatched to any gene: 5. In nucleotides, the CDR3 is TGCAGCGCCGGACAGGGGAGGGAGACCCAGTACTTC. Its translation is CSAGQGRETQYF.

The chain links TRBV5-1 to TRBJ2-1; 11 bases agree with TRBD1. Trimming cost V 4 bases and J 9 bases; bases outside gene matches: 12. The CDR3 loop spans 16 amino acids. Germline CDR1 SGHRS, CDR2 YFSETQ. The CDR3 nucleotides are TGCGCCAGCAGCCTCGAAGGACAGGGGGCCCTCGGTGAGCAGTTCTTC. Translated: CASSLEGQGALGEQFF.

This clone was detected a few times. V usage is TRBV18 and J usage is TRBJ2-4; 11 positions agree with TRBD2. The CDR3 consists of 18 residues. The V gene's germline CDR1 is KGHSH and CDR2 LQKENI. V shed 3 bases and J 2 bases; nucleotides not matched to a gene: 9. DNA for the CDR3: TGTGCCAGCTCACCGCTAGCGGGGGGCTTCGGGACCAAAAACATTCAGTACTTC. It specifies CASSPLAGGFGTKNIQYF.

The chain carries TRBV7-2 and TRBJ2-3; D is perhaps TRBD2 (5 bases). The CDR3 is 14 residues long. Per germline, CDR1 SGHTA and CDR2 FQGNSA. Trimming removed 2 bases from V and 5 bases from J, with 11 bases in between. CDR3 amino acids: CASSLSSGKDTQYF. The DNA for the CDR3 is TGTGCCAGCAGCTTAAGTTCCGGGAAAGATACGCAGTATTTT.

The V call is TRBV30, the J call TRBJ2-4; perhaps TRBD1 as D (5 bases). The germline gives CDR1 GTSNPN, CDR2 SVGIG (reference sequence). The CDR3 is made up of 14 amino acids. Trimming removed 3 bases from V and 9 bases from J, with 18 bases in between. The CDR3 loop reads CAWSQRRDWGIQYF. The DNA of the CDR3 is TGTGCCTGGAGCCAGCGCAGGGATTGGGGCATTCAGTACTTC.

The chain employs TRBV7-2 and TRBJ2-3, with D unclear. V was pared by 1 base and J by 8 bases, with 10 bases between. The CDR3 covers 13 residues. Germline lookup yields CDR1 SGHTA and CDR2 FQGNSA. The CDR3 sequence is CASSLDGVGTQYF. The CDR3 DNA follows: TGTGCCAGCAGCTTAGATGGCGTTGGTACGCAGTATTTT.